The rows below give T cell receptor beta chains drawn from one sample of a study of blood T cells in healthy people across ages. TCRdb re-analysed the 5' RACE reads in MiXCR, keeping a single row per CDR3 protein. The data hold around 1,700,000 distinct CDR3 sequences, with approximately 28% observed a single time. Material for sequencing was blood. Every receptor here comes from a woman in her twenties or thirties in good health. CDR3s include the opening cysteine and the closing phenylalanine or tryptophan. Each record gives: V gene, D gene, J gene, clone size, CDR3 DNA, CDR3 protein. A D gene is named only where the DNA matches it firmly. The size field is filled for only some rows; it gives once, few, many or a size class.

V gene: TRBV5-1; D gene: NA; J gene: TRBJ1-1; clone size: NA; CDR3 DNA: TGCGCCAGCAGCGCCCTCGGTGCAGGACATCAGATTGGGAACACTGAAGCTTTCTTT; CDR3 protein: CASSALGAGHQIGNTEAFF
V gene: TRBV11-1; D gene: NA; J gene: TRBJ2-7; clone size: NA; CDR3 DNA: TGTGCCAGCAGCTCGGGGGGGACAGTGCCCTACGAGCAGTACTTC; CDR3 protein: CASSSGGTVPYEQYF
V gene: TRBV6-5; D gene: NA; J gene: TRBJ2-2; clone size: NA; CDR3 DNA: TGTGCCAGTTATAGCCCGAGGACCGGGGAGCTGTTTTTT; CDR3 protein: CASYSPRTGELFF
V gene: TRBV27; D gene: TRBD2; J gene: TRBJ2-7; clone size: many; CDR3 DNA: TGTGCCAGCAGTCCTACCGGACTAGACTACGAGCAGTACTTC; CDR3 protein: CASSPTGLDYEQYF
V gene: TRBV20-1; D gene: NA; J gene: TRBJ2-5; clone size: NA; CDR3 DNA: TGCAGTGCTCCAGGCCAGTATGAGCAGTACTTC; CDR3 protein: CSAPGQYEQYF
V gene: TRBV5-1; D gene: TRBD1; J gene: TRBJ2-7; clone size: NA; CDR3 DNA: TGCGCCAGCAGCTTGGCCACAAGACTCGAAGGGACAGGGTGGAACGAGCAGTACTTC; CDR3 protein: CASSLATRLEGTGWNEQYF
V gene: TRBV14; D gene: NA; J gene: TRBJ1-2; clone size: NA; CDR3 DNA: TGTGCCAGCAGCCAAGAGTTGGTACCGGGCTATGGCTACACCTTC; CDR3 protein: CASSQELVPGYGYTF
V gene: TRBV20-1; D gene: NA; J gene: TRBJ2-1; clone size: NA; CDR3 DNA: TGCAGTGCTAGAGAAGGACGAGGGGGATCCGAGCAGTTCTTC; CDR3 protein: CSAREGRGGSEQFF
V gene: TRBV9; D gene: NA; J gene: TRBJ1-2; clone size: few; CDR3 DNA: TGTGCCAGCAGCGAGGGGGGGGCGCGCCTGGAAGGCTACACCTTC; CDR3 protein: CASSEGGARLEGYTF
V gene: TRBV7-7; D gene: NA; J gene: TRBJ2-7; clone size: few; CDR3 DNA: TGTGCCAGCAGCTTAGGAACGCCTGCGTCCTACGAGCAGTACTTC; CDR3 protein: CASSLGTPASYEQYF
V gene: TRBV20-1; D gene: NA; J gene: TRBJ2-3; clone size: many; CDR3 DNA: TGCAGTGCTGTCGCCGGGGGTATTACGGGTTCAGATACGCAGTATTTT; CDR3 protein: CSAVAGGITGSDTQYF
V gene: TRBV12-3/TRBV12-4; D gene: NA; J gene: TRBJ2-5; clone size: few; CDR3 DNA: TGTGCCAGCAGCCCGCTACGACAGTCCCAAGAGACCCAGTACTTC; CDR3 protein: CASSPLRQSQETQYF
V gene: TRBV6-1; D gene: TRBD1; J gene: TRBJ1-6; clone size: NA; CDR3 DNA: TGTGCCAGCAGTGACTTAAACGGACAGGGGGGGCTGCGGTCACCCCTCCACTTT; CDR3 protein: CASSDLNGQGGLRSPLHF
V gene: TRBV12-3/TRBV12-4; D gene: NA; J gene: TRBJ1-2; clone size: many; CDR3 DNA: TGTGCCAGCAGACCCCTCCAGGGTGCTAGCTATGGCTACACCTTC; CDR3 protein: CASRPLQGASYGYTF
V gene: TRBV20-1; D gene: TRBD2; J gene: TRBJ2-7; clone size: NA; CDR3 DNA: TGCAGTGCCCCTAGCGGGACTGAGGAGCAGTACTTC; CDR3 protein: CSAPSGTEEQYF
V gene: TRBV7-9; D gene: TRBD1; J gene: TRBJ2-7; clone size: NA; CDR3 DNA: TGTGCCAGCAGCTTAGCCGGGACAGGGGATCACGAGCAGTACTTC; CDR3 protein: CASSLAGTGDHEQYF
V gene: TRBV20-1; D gene: NA; J gene: TRBJ2-7; clone size: NA; CDR3 DNA: TGCAGTGCCAGCAGGTCAGGAGACTCCTACGAGCAGTACTTC; CDR3 protein: CSASRSGDSYEQYF
V gene: TRBV12-3/TRBV12-4; D gene: TRBD2; J gene: TRBJ2-1; clone size: NA; CDR3 DNA: TGTGCCAGTAGTTTCTTCGGGACTAGCGGGTCTGCTGAGCAGTTCTTC; CDR3 protein: CASSFFGTSGSAEQFF
V gene: TRBV20-1; D gene: NA; J gene: TRBJ1-1; clone size: NA; CDR3 DNA: TGCAGTGCTAGATACGCCCCGCGGATCGAGAACACTGAAGCTTTCTTT; CDR3 protein: CSARYAPRIENTEAFF
V gene: TRBV28; D gene: NA; J gene: TRBJ2-5; clone size: NA; CDR3 DNA: TGTGCCAGCAGTTTGTTAGGGTACTTC; CDR3 protein: CASSLLGYF
V gene: TRBV5-5; D gene: NA; J gene: TRBJ2-5; clone size: few; CDR3 DNA: TGTGCCAGCAGCTTCTGGCGGGCAAAAGAGACCCAGTACTTC; CDR3 protein: CASSFWRAKETQYF
V gene: TRBV6-5; D gene: NA; J gene: TRBJ2-7; clone size: NA; CDR3 DNA: TGTGCCAGCAGCGATAACTCAGGGGGGAGAAACGAGCAGTACTTC; CDR3 protein: CASSDNSGGRNEQYF
V gene: TRBV20-1; D gene: NA; J gene: TRBJ2-7; clone size: NA; CDR3 DNA: TGCAGTGCTAGAGATCTCTTTTCCCAGTGGGCTTCCTACGAGCAGTACTTC; CDR3 protein: CSARDLFSQWASYEQYF
V gene: TRBV27; D gene: NA; J gene: TRBJ2-1; clone size: many; CDR3 DNA: TGTGCCAGCAGTTTGAGGGGGACAATATACAATGAGCAGTTCTTC; CDR3 protein: CASSLRGTIYNEQFF
V gene: TRBV29-1; D gene: NA; J gene: TRBJ1-5; clone size: few; CDR3 DNA: TGCAGCGTCGGCAGGGATCAGCCCCAGCATTTT; CDR3 protein: CSVGRDQPQHF
V gene: TRBV20-1; D gene: TRBD2; J gene: TRBJ2-5; clone size: few; CDR3 DNA: TGCAGTGTTTCCGGGACTAGCGGGAGGGTATATGAGACCCAGTACTTC; CDR3 protein: CSVSGTSGRVYETQYF
V gene: TRBV5-6; D gene: NA; J gene: TRBJ1-2; clone size: few; CDR3 DNA: TGTGCCAGCAGCCCGAAAGCGGGGGACTGGGCCAATGGCTACACCTTC; CDR3 protein: CASSPKAGDWANGYTF
V gene: TRBV7-6; D gene: TRBD2; J gene: TRBJ2-2; clone size: NA; CDR3 DNA: TGTGCCAGCAGAAGAACAGCGGGAGGGCAAACCGGGGAGCTGTTTTTT; CDR3 protein: CASRRTAGGQTGELFF
V gene: TRBV2; D gene: NA; J gene: TRBJ2-7; clone size: NA; CDR3 DNA: TGTGCCAGCAGGGGGGTCGAAGAGCAGTACTTC; CDR3 protein: CASRGVEEQYF
V gene: TRBV5-6; D gene: TRBD1; J gene: TRBJ1-4; clone size: few; CDR3 DNA: TGTGCCAGCAGCCCCAACAGGGGGACTAATGAAAAACTGTTTTTT; CDR3 protein: CASSPNRGTNEKLFF
V gene: TRBV28; D gene: NA; J gene: TRBJ2-1; clone size: NA; CDR3 DNA: TGTGCCAGCGGGCCGCGGAATGAGCAGTTCTTC; CDR3 protein: CASGPRNEQFF
V gene: TRBV20-1; D gene: TRBD2; J gene: TRBJ2-1; clone size: many; CDR3 DNA: TGCAGTGCTAGTCCCCCCCCTAGCGGGATGGGCAATGAGCAGTTCTTC; CDR3 protein: CSASPPPSGMGNEQFF
V gene: TRBV14; D gene: NA; J gene: TRBJ1-3; clone size: NA; CDR3 DNA: TGTGCCAGCAGCCTCTCAGCCGGTTTCTTGAACACCATATATTTT; CDR3 protein: CASSLSAGFLNTIYF
V gene: TRBV28; D gene: NA; J gene: TRBJ2-7; clone size: many; CDR3 DNA: TGTGCCAGCACGCACCTTTACGAGCAGTACTTC; CDR3 protein: CASTHLYEQYF
V gene: TRBV7-2; D gene: TRBD2; J gene: TRBJ2-4; clone size: few; CDR3 DNA: TGTGCCAGCAGCTTAAGACTAGCAGCTACTTTAGCCAAAAACATTCAGTACTTC; CDR3 protein: CASSLRLAATLAKNIQYF